Listed below are T cell receptor beta chains from one sample, sequenced in a study of cytomegalovirus exposure and HLA in healthy donors. The protocol was immunoSEQ multiplex PCR, while the TCRdb copy is restricted to in-frame clones and leaves out a portion. The sample records around 61,000 clones, almost 95% being singletons. Source material: PBMCs. The receptors were sampled from a man between 18 and 35 years old in good health and CMV-seropositive. Each CDR3 is given with its conserved first and last residue. The D gene is left open where the match is weak. Some rows have no size entry. The others give once, few or many, or a class for an expanded clone.

v_call	d_call	clone_size	j_call	cdr3_aa	cdr3_nt
TRBV7-2	-	-	TRBJ1-4	CASSPGVTTNEKLFF	TGTGCCAGCAGCCCCGGGGTAACAACTAATGAAAAACTGTTTTTT
TRBV6-1	TRBD1	-	TRBJ1-1	CASSEGTGQVAEAFF	TGTGCCAGCAGTGAGGGGACAGGGCAGGTGGCTGAAGCTTTCTTT
TRBV7-8	-	once	TRBJ2-1	CASSPGGAYNEQFF	TGTGCCAGCAGCCCCGGAGGAGCCTACAATGAGCAGTTCTTC
TRBV10-1	TRBD2	-	TRBJ2-1	CASSESGGRAPYNEQFF	TGCGCCAGCAGTGAGTCTGGCGGGAGGGCGCCCTACAATGAGCAGTTCTTC
TRBV5-8	-	once	TRBJ2-7	CASSSGLATSEQYF	TGTGCCAGCAGCTCGGGCCTAGCTACCAGCGAGCAGTACTTC
TRBV10-3	-	-	TRBJ2-1	CAISGSLLRSYNEQFF	TGTGCCATCAGTGGTAGCCTTCTCCGCTCCTACAATGAGCAGTTCTTC
TRBV5-4	-	-	TRBJ2-3	CASSLIQPGLPPDTQYF	TGTGCCAGCAGCTTGATACAACCGGGACTTCCCCCGGATACGCAGTATTTT
TRBV6-6	-	-	TRBJ2-3	CASSPQSSPATDTQYF	TGTGCCAGCAGTCCACAGAGTTCACCCGCCACAGATACGCAGTATTTT
TRBV27	-	-	TRBJ2-7	CASSLSGQGSSYEQYF	TGTGCCAGCAGTTTATCTGGGCAGGGGAGCTCCTACGAGCAGTACTTC
TRBV11-2	TRBD2	-	TRBJ2-3	CASSLLTSGVSTDTQYF	TGTGCCAGCAGCCTGCTGACTAGCGGGGTTAGCACAGATACGCAGTATTTT
TRBV19	-	-	TRBJ1-3	CASRLTGSSGNTIYF	TGTGCCAGTAGGCTGACTGGGAGCTCTGGAAACACCATATATTTT
TRBV16	TRBD1	-	TRBJ2-7	CASSEGTGAHEQYF	TGTGCCAGCAGCGAGGGGACAGGGGCGCACGAGCAGTACTTC
TRBV11-2	-	-	TRBJ1-1	CASDRLRLNTEAFF	TGTGCCTCCGACAGGCTGCGTTTGAACACTGAAGCTTTCTTT
TRBV5-1	TRBD2	-	TRBJ2-1	CASTGWYSGNSYNEQFF	TGCGCCAGCACCGGGTGGTATAGCGGGAATTCCTACAATGAGCAGTTCTTC
TRBV5-8	-	-	TRBJ1-5	CASSLDRVGNQPQHF	TGTGCCAGCAGCTTGGACAGGGTAGGCAATCAGCCCCAGCATTTT
TRBV7-2	-	-	TRBJ2-5	CASSRGNGPETQYF	TGTGCCAGCAGCCGCGGGAACGGCCCAGAGACCCAGTACTTC
TRBV4-2	TRBD2	-	TRBJ2-1	CASSQDTLASGSGDEQFF	TGTGCCAGCAGCCAAGATACGTTGGCTAGCGGGAGCGGGGATGAGCAGTTCTTC
TRBV6-5	TRBD1	-	TRBJ2-7	CASSLQGRVTYEQYF	TGTGCCAGCAGCCTACAGGGGCGGGTGACCTACGAGCAGTACTTC
TRBV28	-	-	TRBJ2-4	CASSFSSRGARRGNIQYF	TGTGCCAGCAGTTTTTCCTCCAGGGGGGCGAGGAGAGGAAACATTCAGTACTTC
TRBV7-9	-	-	TRBJ1-5	CASSLDGAGGNQPQHF	TGTGCCAGCAGCTTAGACGGGGCAGGGGGCAATCAGCCCCAGCATTTT
TRBV7-8	TRBD2	-	TRBJ2-3	CASSARGAGGRVDTQYF	TGTGCCAGCAGCGCTCGAGGCGCGGGAGGGCGGGTAGATACGCAGTATTTT
TRBV7-8	TRBD2	-	TRBJ2-2	CASSLVGGRAGELFF	TGTGCCAGCAGCTTAGTCGGCGGGAGAGCCGGGGAGCTGTTTTTT